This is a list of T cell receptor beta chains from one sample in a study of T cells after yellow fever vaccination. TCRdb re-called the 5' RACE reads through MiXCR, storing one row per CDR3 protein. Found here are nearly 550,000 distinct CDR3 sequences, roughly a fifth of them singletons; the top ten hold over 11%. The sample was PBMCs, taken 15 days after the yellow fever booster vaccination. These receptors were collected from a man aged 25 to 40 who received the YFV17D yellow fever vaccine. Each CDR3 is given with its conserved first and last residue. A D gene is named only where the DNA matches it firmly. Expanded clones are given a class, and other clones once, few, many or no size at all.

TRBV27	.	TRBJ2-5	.	CASGTSRGTQYF	TGTGCCAGCGGGACTTCAAGAGGGACCCAGTACTTC
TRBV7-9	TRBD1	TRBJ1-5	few	CASSTGTGDNQPQHF	TGTGCCAGCAGCACCGGGACAGGAGACAATCAGCCCCAGCATTTT
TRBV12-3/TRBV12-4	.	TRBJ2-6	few	CASSFSGTGANVLTF	TGTGCCAGCAGTTTCTCAGGGACTGGGGCCAACGTCCTGACTTTC
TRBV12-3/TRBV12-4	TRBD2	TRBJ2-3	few	CASSTGLAPDTQYF	TGTGCCAGCAGTACCGGACTAGCGCCAGATACGCAGTATTTT
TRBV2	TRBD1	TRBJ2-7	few	CASSEGDSPSYEQYF	TGTGCCAGCAGTGAAGGGGACAGTCCATCCTACGAGCAGTACTTC
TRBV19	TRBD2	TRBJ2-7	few	CASQEREGPYEQYF	TGTGCCAGTCAGGAGCGGGAGGGCCCCTACGAGCAGTACTTC
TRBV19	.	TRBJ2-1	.	CASEWFNEQFF	TGTGCCAGTGAATGGTTTAATGAGCAGTTCTTC
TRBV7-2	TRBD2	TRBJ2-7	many	CASSLEGGRAYEQYF	TGTGCCAGCAGCTTAGAGGGCGGGAGGGCCTACGAGCAGTACTTC
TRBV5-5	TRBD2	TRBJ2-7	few	CASSKAGTSNTYEQYF	TGTGCCAGCAGCAAAGCCGGGACTAGCAATACCTACGAGCAGTACTTC
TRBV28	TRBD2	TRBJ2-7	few	CASRPTSDGRDEQYF	TGTGCCAGCAGACCCACTAGCGACGGTAGGGACGAGCAGTACTTC
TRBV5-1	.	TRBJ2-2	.	CASSLDGSTGELFF	TGCGCCAGCAGCTTGGACGGGAGCACCGGGGAGCTGTTTTTT
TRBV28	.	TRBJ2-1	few	CASTDPPSYNEQFF	TGTGCCAGCACCGACCCTCCCTCCTACAATGAGCAGTTCTTC
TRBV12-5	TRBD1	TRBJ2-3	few	CASGLAGQGTDTQYF	TGTGCTAGTGGTTTGGCAGGACAGGGCACAGATACGCAGTATTTT
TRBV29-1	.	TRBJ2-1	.	CSDRNTPEAEQFF	TGCAGCGACCGAAACACCCCCGAGGCAGAGCAGTTCTTC
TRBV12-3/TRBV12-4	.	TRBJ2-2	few	CASRAVGSGELFF	TGTGCCAGCAGGGCCGTGGGCTCCGGGGAGCTGTTTTTT
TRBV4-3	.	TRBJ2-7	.	CASSQEKGNYEQYF	TGCGCCAGCAGCCAAGAGAAGGGGAACTACGAGCAGTACTTC
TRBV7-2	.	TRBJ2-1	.	CASGRQKGTNEQFF	TGTGCCAGCGGTCGCCAGAAGGGTACCAATGAGCAGTTCTTC
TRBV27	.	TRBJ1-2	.	CASRDPRYGYTF	TGTGCCAGCAGAGACCCAAGGTATGGCTACACCTTC
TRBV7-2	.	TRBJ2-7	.	CASSLSGSPTYEQYF	TGTGCCAGCAGCTTATCCGGGTCACCAACCTACGAGCAGTACTTC
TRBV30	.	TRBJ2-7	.	CAWTDGGGNEQYF	TGTGCCTGGACGGACGGAGGGGGGAATGAGCAGTACTTC
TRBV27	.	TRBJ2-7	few	CASSDRGSEQYF	TGTGCCAGCAGCGATAGGGGGTCCGAGCAGTACTTC
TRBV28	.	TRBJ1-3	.	CASSTTRRGGNTIYF	TGTGCCAGCAGTACCACCCGGAGGGGTGGAAACACCATATATTTT
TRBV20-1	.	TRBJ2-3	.	CSARTGAPNF	TGCAGTGCCCGGACTGGGGCCCCGAATTTT
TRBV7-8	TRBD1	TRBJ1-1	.	CASSFAGQGATEAFF	TGTGCCAGCAGCTTCGCGGGACAGGGGGCTACTGAAGCTTTCTTT
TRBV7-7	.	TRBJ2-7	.	CASSVDSHSYEQYF	TGTGCTAGCAGCGTGGACAGTCACTCCTACGAGCAGTACTTC
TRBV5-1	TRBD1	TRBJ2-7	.	CASTKDRRLAGSYEQYF	TGCGCCAGCACTAAGGACAGGCGATTGGCGGGCTCCTACGAGCAGTACTTC
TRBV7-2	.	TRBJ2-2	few	CASSHTRDTFTGELFF	TGTGCCAGCAGCCACACCCGGGACACCTTCACCGGGGAGCTGTTTTTT
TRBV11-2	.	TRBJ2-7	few	CATTRSVGGSEQYF	TGTGCCACCACCCGGTCGGTGGGAGGATCCGAGCAGTACTTC
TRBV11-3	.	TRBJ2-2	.	CASSLTQRELFF	TGTGCCAGCAGCTTAACTCAAAGGGAGCTGTTTTTT
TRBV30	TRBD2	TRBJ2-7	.	CAWIRTSGAYEQYF	TGTGCCTGGATTAGGACTAGCGGGGCTTACGAGCAGTACTTC
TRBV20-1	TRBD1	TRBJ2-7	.	CSAGKRGAGGGYEQYF	TGCAGTGCTGGCAAGAGAGGGGCAGGGGGCGGCTACGAGCAGTACTTC
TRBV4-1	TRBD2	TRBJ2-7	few	CASSQDRVSLAGGSYEQYF	TGCGCCAGCAGCCAAGATCGGGTCAGCCTAGCGGGAGGGTCCTACGAGCAGTACTTC